Listed below are T cell receptor beta chains from one sample, sequenced in a study of blood T cell repertoires in COVID-19. The assay was immunoSEQ multiplex PCR, and TCRdb's table has in-frame clones only and misses some. Among about 230,000 clones listed, roughly 88% were seen once. The source material was PBMCs or T cells enriched from blood (not recorded which). The origin of the receptors is a woman between 35 and 50 years old with acute COVID-19. CDR3s include the opening cysteine and the closing phenylalanine or tryptophan. The D gene is left open where the match is weak. Only some rows state a clone size, as once, few, many or a class for expanded clones.

j_call v_call clone_size d_call cdr3_nt cdr3_aa
TRBJ2-3 TRBV4-3 - TRBD2 TGCGCCAGCAGCCAAGACTATTCCGGCAGCGGGAGAATGACAGATACGCAGTATTTT CASSQDYSGSGRMTDTQYF
TRBJ2-3 TRBV19 - TRBD2 TGTGCCAGTAGGTTCGAGCGGGAGTCAAGCACAGATACGCAGTATTTT CASRFERESSTDTQYF
TRBJ2-1 TRBV6-5 few TRBD2 TGTGCCAGCAGTCCCCCGGGACTAGCGGGGGGGCCGCCGTTCTTC CASSPPGLAGGPPFF
TRBJ2-2 TRBV6-2/TRBV6-3 few TRBD2 TGTGCCAGCAGTTACTCGAGACTGCAACTAGCGACCACGAACACCGGGGAGCTGTTTTTT CASSYSRLQLATTNTGELFF
TRBJ1-5 TRBV6-5 - - TGTGCCAGCAGGTCAGGGACTCGGCAGCCCCAGCATTTT CASRSGTRQPQHF
TRBJ1-5 TRBV6-6 - - TGTGCCAGCAGTCTGTGGGGGGGTCAGCCCCAGCATTTT CASSLWGGQPQHF
TRBJ1-6 TRBV30 - - TGTGCCTGGAGTGTGACGGGACTCCTTAATTCACCCCTCCACTTT CAWSVTGLLNSPLHF
TRBJ2-3 TRBV7-2 - - TGTGCCAGCAGCTTAGCGCGGGCCGGGGGGCAGAGAGATACGCAGTATTTT CASSLARAGGQRDTQYF
TRBJ2-2 TRBV7-9 - TRBD1 TGTGCCAGCAGCCCAGAGACAGGGTACACCGGGGAGCTGTTTTTT CASSPETGYTGELFF
TRBJ2-5 TRBV4-3 - TRBD1 TGCGCCAGCAGCCTGGGGACAGGGGGGGAGACCCAGTACTTC CASSLGTGGETQYF
TRBJ2-3 TRBV7-6 - TRBD1 TGTGCCAGCAGCTTAGTACTCGGGCAGGGGGATACAGATACGCAGTATTTT CASSLVLGQGDTDTQYF
TRBJ2-5 TRBV29-1 - - TGCAGCGTGGGGGGGGCGGAGACCCAGTACTTC CSVGGAETQYF
TRBJ1-1 TRBV10-3 - - TGTGCCATCAGTGCAGGGACTAACACTGAAGCTTTCTTT CAISAGTNTEAFF
TRBJ2-1 TRBV27 - TRBD1 TGTGCCAGCAGTAAAGGGGGCGCGACCTCCCGTGAGCAGTTCTTC CASSKGGATSREQFF
TRBJ1-2 TRBV4-2 - TRBD1 TGTGCCAGCAGCCAAGATAGCAGGGGGAATGGCTACACCTTC CASSQDSRGNGYTF
TRBJ2-5 TRBV5-4 - TRBD2 TGTGCCAGCAGCTCGCCCTTGAGCGGGGGCGGGGAGACCCAGTACTTC CASSSPLSGGGETQYF
TRBJ2-5 TRBV19 once TRBD1 TGTGCCAGTAGGGGTGGGACAGGGAAGGGGACCCAGTACTTC CASRGGTGKGTQYF
TRBJ1-1 TRBV18 - - TGTGCCAGCTCACCCGGGACAAACACTGAAGCTTTCTTT CASSPGTNTEAFF
TRBJ1-2 TRBV6-1 once TRBD1 TGTGCCAGCAGCGAAGCGGGACAGCCCTATGGCTACACCTTC CASSEAGQPYGYTF
TRBJ1-2 TRBV11-3 - - TGTGCCAGCAGCCTGGGTTTGGGCTACGGCTACACCTTC CASSLGLGYGYTF
TRBJ2-2 TRBV12-3/TRBV12-4 - - TGTGCCAGCAGTTTCACAGACACCGGGGAGCTGTTTTTT CASSFTDTGELFF
TRBJ2-3 TRBV19 - - TGTGCCAGTAGTATAGATCATGTGGGCAGGGGTAGGACAGATACGCAGTATTTT CASSIDHVGRGRTDTQYF
TRBJ2-2 TRBV10-3 once - TGTGCCATCAGTGAGTCGGGACTTACCACCGGGGAGCTGTTTTTT CAISESGLTTGELFF
TRBJ1-1 TRBV18 - - TGTGCCAGCTCGACGGACAGGAACACTGAAGCTTTCTTT CASSTDRNTEAFF
TRBJ1-5 TRBV19 - - TGTGCCAGTAGCCTCGGCCTAGGGGCAGGGCAGCCCCAGCATTTT CASSLGLGAGQPQHF
TRBJ1-1 TRBV3-1/TRBV3-2 - - TGTGCCAGCAGCTTCGGGGACACTGAAGCTTTCTTT CASSFGDTEAFF
TRBJ2-5 TRBV7-9 - - TGTGCCAGCAGCCTTGGCCAAGGGGTGGGAAGGGGAGAGACCCAGTACTTC CASSLGQGVGRGETQYF
TRBJ1-2 TRBV5-1 - TRBD1 TGCGCCAGCAGCCTAACACAGGGGGCGAACTATGGCTACACCTTC CASSLTQGANYGYTF
TRBJ1-3 TRBV7-9 - - TGTGCCAGCAGCTTAGGGGCAGCAATCGGAAACACCATATATTTT CASSLGAAIGNTIYF
TRBJ2-4 TRBV19 once TRBD1 TGTGCCAGTAGTCCCAGGGGACAGGGGGCAAACAAAAACATTCAGTACTTC CASSPRGQGANKNIQYF
TRBJ1-1 TRBV6-2/TRBV6-3 - - TGTGCCAGCAGTCCAAGCGAGACCAGAATGAACACTGAAGCTTTCTTT CASSPSETRMNTEAFF
TRBJ1-2 TRBV5-1 many - TGCGCCAGCAGCTTGATAGGAGATGGCTACACCTTC CASSLIGDGYTF
TRBJ2-1 TRBV7-6 - TRBD2 TGTGCCAGCAGCTTGGGACTAGCGGGGGGCAATGAGCAGTTCTTC CASSLGLAGGNEQFF
TRBJ1-1 TRBV5-4 once - TGTGCCAGCAGCTTGGTCGGTCTCACTGAAGCTTTCTTT CASSLVGLTEAFF
TRBJ1-2 TRBV24-1 - TRBD1 TGTGCCACCAGTGATTCCGGACAGGGAAGTTTGGGTGGCTACACCTTC CATSDSGQGSLGGYTF
TRBJ2-7 TRBV3-1/TRBV3-2 - - TGTGCCAGCAGCCAAGACCCAGCGGCTCGCTACGAGCAGTACTTC CASSQDPAARYEQYF
TRBJ1-2 TRBV29-1 few TRBD1 TGCAGCGTTGTGGGACAGGCGACCATAAACTATGGCTACACCTTC CSVVGQATINYGYTF
TRBJ1-1 TRBV9 - - TGTGCCAGCAGCCCGCCGGGGGTCACTGAAGCTTTCTTT CASSPPGVTEAFF
TRBJ1-1 TRBV6-5 - - TGTGCCAGCAGTTATAGAGATAACACTGAAGCTTTCTTT CASSYRDNTEAFF
TRBJ2-2 TRBV7-7 - TRBD2 TGTGCCAGCAGCTTAAACCCAGCGGGGGCATGGGACACCGGGGAGCTGTTTTTT CASSLNPAGAWDTGELFF
TRBJ2-2 TRBV6-5 - - TGTGCCAGCAAGCAGGGAGGAAGCACCGGGGAGCTGTTTTTT CASKQGGSTGELFF